The TCR beta chain described here comes from a study of beta chain features in type 1 diabetes. Study-wide results and caveats: The analysis here could not establish whether HLA type shapes TCRB rearrangement.

Reverse transcribing all isolated RNA meant expressed TCRB transcripts were sequenced. Sequencing of naive, central memory and regulatory T cell samples gave an average of about 3.57 million reads. The method was immunoSEQ multiplex PCR; TCRdb's version includes in-frame clones alone and lacks a portion of them. Among hundreds of thousands of clones listed, roughly 30% were seen once. Note on this clone: Its antigen is not known.

The sequenced sample was naive CD4+ T cells from blood. This TCR was sampled from a man between 18 and 35 years old in good health.

CDR3: CASSLIEATTDTQYF. DNA for the CDR3: TGTGCCAGCAGTTTAATCGAGGCCACCACAGATACGCAGTATTTT. The chain recombines TRBV28 with TRBJ2-3; D gene uncertain. The V end lost 2 bases, the J end lost 2 bases, and 11 bases lay between the germline ends. The CDR3 consists of 15 residues. CDR1 and CDR2 (germline): MDHEN, SYDVKM.